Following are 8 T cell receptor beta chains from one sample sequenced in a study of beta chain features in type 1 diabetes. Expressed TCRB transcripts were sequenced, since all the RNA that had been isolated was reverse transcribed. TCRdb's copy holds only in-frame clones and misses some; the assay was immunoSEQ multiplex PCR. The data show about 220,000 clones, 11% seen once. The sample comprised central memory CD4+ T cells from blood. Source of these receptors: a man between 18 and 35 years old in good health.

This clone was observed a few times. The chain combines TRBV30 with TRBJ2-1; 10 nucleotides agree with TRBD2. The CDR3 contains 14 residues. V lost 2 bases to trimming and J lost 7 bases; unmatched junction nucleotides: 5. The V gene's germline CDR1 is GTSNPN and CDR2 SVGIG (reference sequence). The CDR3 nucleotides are TGTGCCTGGAGTAAAGCTAGCGGGAGAAATGAGCAGTTCTTC. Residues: CAWSKASGRNEQFF.

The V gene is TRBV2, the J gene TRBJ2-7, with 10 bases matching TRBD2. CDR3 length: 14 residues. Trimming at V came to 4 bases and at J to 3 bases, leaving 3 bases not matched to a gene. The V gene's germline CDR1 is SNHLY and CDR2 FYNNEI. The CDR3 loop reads CASSGLAGIYEQYF. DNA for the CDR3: TGTGCCAGCAGTGGACTAGCGGGCATCTACGAGCAGTACTTC.

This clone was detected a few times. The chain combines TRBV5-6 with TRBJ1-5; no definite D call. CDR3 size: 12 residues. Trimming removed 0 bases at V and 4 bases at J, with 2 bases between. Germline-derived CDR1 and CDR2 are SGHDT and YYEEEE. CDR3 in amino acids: CASSLGNQPQHF. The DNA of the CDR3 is TGTGCCAGCAGCTTGGGGAATCAGCCCCAGCATTTT.

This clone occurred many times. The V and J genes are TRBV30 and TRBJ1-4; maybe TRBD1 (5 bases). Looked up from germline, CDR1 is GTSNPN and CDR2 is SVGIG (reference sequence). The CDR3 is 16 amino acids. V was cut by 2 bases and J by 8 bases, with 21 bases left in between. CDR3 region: CAWSTHFGTEREKLFF. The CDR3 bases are TGTGCCTGGAGTACCCACTTTGGGACGGAGCGCGAAAAACTGTTTTTT.

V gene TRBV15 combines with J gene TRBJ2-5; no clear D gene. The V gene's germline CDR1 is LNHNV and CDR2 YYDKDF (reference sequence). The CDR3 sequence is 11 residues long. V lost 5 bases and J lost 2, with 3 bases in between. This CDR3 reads CATSDQETQYF. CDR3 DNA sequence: TGTGCCACCAGCGATCAAGAGACCCAGTACTTC.

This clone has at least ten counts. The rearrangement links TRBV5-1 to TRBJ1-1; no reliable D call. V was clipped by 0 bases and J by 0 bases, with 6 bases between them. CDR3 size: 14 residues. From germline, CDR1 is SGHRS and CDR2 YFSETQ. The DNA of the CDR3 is TGCGCCAGCAGCTTGGGAGTGATGAACACTGAAGCTTTCTTT. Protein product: CASSLGVMNTEAFF. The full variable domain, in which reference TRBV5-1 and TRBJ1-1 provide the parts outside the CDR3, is KAGVTQTPRYLIKTRGQQVTLSCSPISGHRSVSWYQQTPGQGLQFLFEYFSETQRNKGNFPGRFSGRQFSNSRSEMNVSTLELGDSALYLCASSLGVMNTEAFFGQGTRLTVV.

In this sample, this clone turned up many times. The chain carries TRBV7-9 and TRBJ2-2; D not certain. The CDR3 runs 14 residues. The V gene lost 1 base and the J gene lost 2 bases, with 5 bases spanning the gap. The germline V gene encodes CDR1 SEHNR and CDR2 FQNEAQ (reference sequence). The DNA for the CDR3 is TGTGCCAGCAGCTTAGACCACAACACCGGGGAGCTGTTTTTT. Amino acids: CASSLDHNTGELFF.

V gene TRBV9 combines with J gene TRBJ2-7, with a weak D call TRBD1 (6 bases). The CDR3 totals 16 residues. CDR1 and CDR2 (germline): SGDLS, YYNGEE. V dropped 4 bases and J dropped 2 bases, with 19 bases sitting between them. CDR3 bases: TGTGCCAGCAGCCCTTCTTGGAGGACAGCGACCTACGAGCAGTACTTC. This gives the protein CASSPSWRTATYEQYF. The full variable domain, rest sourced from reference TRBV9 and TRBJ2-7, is DSGVTQTPKHLITATGQRVTLRCSPRSGDLSVYWYQQSLDQGLQFLIQYYNGEERAKGNILERFSAQQFPDLHSELNLSSLELGDSALYFCASSPSWRTATYEQYFGPGTRLTVT.